These 15 T cell receptor beta chains were sequenced from one sample in a study of blood T cell repertoires in COVID-19. Measured with immunoSEQ multiplex PCR; TCRdb has only the in-frame clones, and not every one. The table shows around 350,000 clones, with about 87% occurring only once. Sequencing was carried out using peripheral blood. The receptor source for this set is a human donor in a cohort sampled during active COVID-19.

The rearrangement joins TRBV4-2 to TRBJ2-6; weak D call: TRBD2 (5 bases). The length of the CDR3 is 17 residues. In germline, CDR1 is LGHNA, CDR2 YNFKEQ. The V end lost 3 bases, the J end lost 1 base, and 13 bases lay between the germline ends. CDR3 nucleotide sequence: TGTGCCAGCAGCCAGGAGGTAACCTCTTCTGGGGCCAACGTCCTGACTTTC. Residues: CASSQEVTSSGANVLTF.

The chain recombines TRBV5-1 with TRBJ2-1; 12 positions match TRBD2. The germline V gene has CDR1 SGHRS and CDR2 YFSETQ. The V segment lost 4 bases and the J segment 4 bases; nucleotides outside the gene matches: 3. The CDR3 runs 15 residues. The CDR3 coding sequence is TGCGCCAGCAGCAACGGACTAGCGGGGTACAATGAGCAGTTCTTC. Protein sequence: CASSNGLAGYNEQFF.

The V call is TRBV15, the J call TRBJ2-2; D possibly corresponds to TRBD1 (5 bases). Trimming shortened V by 0 bases and J by 2 bases, and 7 bases separated the two germline ends. This CDR3 spans 15 amino acids. Germline V gene data show CDR1 as LNHNV and CDR2 as YYDKDF (reference sequence). The CDR3 region has the DNA TGTGCCACCAGCAGAGAGGGGCCCAACACCGGGGAGCTGTTTTTT. Protein product: CATSREGPNTGELFF.

This clone was recorded a few times. V usage is TRBV2 and J usage is TRBJ2-1, with TRBD2 as a possible D gene (8 bases). Trimming pared 8 bases from V and 4 bases from J, leaving 18 bases between. Germline CDR1 is SNHLY and CDR2 is FYNNEI. The CDR3 has 15 residues. In DNA, the CDR3 is TGTGCCAGCTCCCGGGAGGGGGCGGAATACAATGAGCAGTTCTTC. Protein product: CASSREGAEYNEQFF.

The chain combines TRBV5-3 with TRBJ1-1, with TRBD1 matching over 7 bases. TRBV5-3 is given ORF status, its function remaining uncertain. After removal of 5 bases from V and 5 bases from J, the junction contained 15 bases not matched to a gene. There are 16 residues in the CDR3. The CDR3 is CARSRGNDREKTEAFF. The CDR3 nucleotides read TGTGCCAGAAGTCGGGGGAACGACAGGGAAAAAACTGAAGCTTTCTTT.

The chain couples TRBV4-1 to TRBJ2-3; 8 nucleotides agree with TRBD2. This CDR3 comprises 17 residues. Germline loops: CDR1 MGHRA, CDR2 YSYEKL. The junction had 12 bases not matched to a gene; V was cut back by 4 bases and J by 3 bases. CDR3 amino acids: CASSRLPPGLETDTQYF. The CDR3 DNA is TGCGCCAGCAGCCGACTTCCTCCGGGACTAGAGACAGATACGCAGTATTTT.

Only a few counts were recorded for this clone. The chain carries TRBV10-3 and TRBJ2-7; tentatively, D is TRBD2 (7 bases). Trimming left V 4 bases short and J 3 bases short, with 22 bases between. Germline CDR1 ENHRY, CDR2 SYGVKD. The CDR3 has 17 amino acids. CDR3 residues: CAISGEGTRDYLYEQYF. CDR3 nucleotides: TGTGCCATCAGTGGGGAGGGGACACGGGACTATCTCTACGAGCAGTACTTC.

This clone appeared a single time. This chain connects TRBV10-3 to TRBJ2-5, with D possibly TRBD1 on 5 matching bases. The germline V and J ends were trimmed by 0 bases and 4 bases, with 12 bases remaining between them. This CDR3 spans 15 amino acids. CDR1 and CDR2 from the germline V gene are ENHRY and SYGVKD. The CDR3 nucleotides are TGTGCCATCAGTGAGTCGGGGCAGGGCTTAGAGACCCAGTACTTC. Its translation: CAISESGQGLETQYF.

The chain is built from TRBV18 and TRBJ2-5; D may be TRBD2 (6 bases). V was shortened by 3 bases and J by 5 bases, with 13 bases between the two germline ends. The CDR3 is made up of 14 amino acids. Germline-derived CDR1 and CDR2 are KGHSH and LQKENI. The CDR3 nucleotides read TGTGCCAGCTCACCGGTCGGGAGATGGGAGACCCAGTACTTC. This encodes CASSPVGRWETQYF. Full variable domain (remainder filled in from reference TRBV18 and TRBJ2-5): NAGVMQNPRHLVRRRGQEARLRCSPMKGHSHVYWYRQLPEEGLKFMVYLQKENIIDESGMPKERFSAEFPKEGPSILRIQQVVRGDSAAYFCASSPVGRWETQYFGPGTRLLVL.

About this clone itself: This specimen includes other DNA sequences encoding the same CDR3. V gene TRBV30 combines with J gene TRBJ1-1, with 7 bases matching TRBD1. This CDR3 comprises 13 residues. J was trimmed by 2 bases and V by 2 bases; bases with no gene match: 2. Looked up from germline, CDR1 is GTSNPN and CDR2 is SVGIG (reference sequence). In DNA, the CDR3 is TGTGCCTGGAGTAGGACAGGAAACACTGAAGCTTTCTTT. It is translated as CAWSRTGNTEAFF. The full variable domain, its missing parts supplied by reference TRBV30 and TRBJ1-1, is SQTIHQWPATLVQPVGSPLSLECTVEGTSNPNLYWYRQAAGRGLQLLFYSVGIGQISSEVPQNLSASRPQDRQFILSSKKLLLSDSGFYLCAWSRTGNTEAFFGQGTRLTVV.

CDR3: CASSTGQGWSYEQYF. The CDR3 DNA sequence: TGTGCCAGTAGTACCGGACAGGGTTGGTCCTACGAGCAGTACTTC. V is TRBV19 and J is TRBJ2-7, with 8 bases identical to TRBD1. This CDR3 region has 15 residues. Germline V gene data show CDR1 as LNHDA and CDR2 as SQIVND (reference sequence). J lost 1 base, V lost 4 bases, and 6 bases had no gene match.

This clone was recorded once. In DNA form, the CDR3 reads TGCGCCAGCAGCTTAGGACAGCACTATGGCTACACCTTC. Protein sequence: CASSLGQHYGYTF. The chain combines TRBV5-1 with TRBJ1-2, with D tentatively TRBD1 (6 bases). V lost 2 bases and J 3 bases, leaving 8 bases between the germline ends. Germline V lookup: CDR1 SGHRS, CDR2 YFSETQ. The length of the CDR3 is 13 residues.

The DNA for the CDR3 is TGTGCCAGCATCTTGTCGGGGGGGGCAGATACGCAGTATTTT. It specifies CASILSGGADTQYF. The chain recombines TRBV28 with TRBJ2-3, with TRBD2 matching over 8 bases. The germline V gene has CDR1 MDHEN and CDR2 SYDVKM. Trimming cost V 7 bases and J 4 bases; bases outside gene matches: 7. The CDR3 contains 14 residues. Complete variable domain (other parts from reference TRBV28 and TRBJ2-3): DVKVTQSSRYLVKRTGEKVFLECVQDMDHENMFWYRQDPGLGLRLIYFSYDVKMKEKGDIPEGYSVSREKKERFSLILESASTNQTSMYLCASILSGGADTQYFGPGTRLTVL.

The chain is built from TRBV5-5 and TRBJ1-6; the match to TRBD1 covers 7 bases. The CDR3 loop spans 15 amino acids. Per the germline V gene, CDR1 is SGHKS and CDR2 is YYEKEE (reference sequence). The ends lost 2 bases at V and 10 bases at J; junction bases unmatched: 9. The CDR3 loop reads CASSFQGGKESPLHF. The CDR3 bases are TGTGCCAGCAGCTTCCAGGGGGGAAAGGAATCACCCCTCCACTTT.

V is TRBV28 and J is TRBJ1-1, with D tentatively TRBD1 (5 bases). Per germline, CDR1 MDHEN and CDR2 SYDVKM. V shed 3 bases and J shed 0 bases, with 14 bases lying between them. The CDR3 contains 16 residues. Written as DNA, the CDR3 is TGTGCCAGCAGTTTCCCCTCACAACAGGTGAACACTGAAGCTTTCTTT. This sequence encodes CASSFPSQQVNTEAFF.